This T cell receptor (beta chain) was observed in a study of T cells in Graves' hyperthyroidism and ophthalmopathy. Study in general: Any treatment followed the collection of peripheral blood at initial diagnosis. Whole-study findings and limits: Stable hyperthyroidism was separated from ophthalmopathy by a model based on 13 V-J features.

This clonotype was seen repeatedly, ten times or more. Antigen: not known. Trimming shortened V by 6 bases and J by 8 bases, and 11 bases separated the two germline ends. In germline, CDR1 is SNHLY, CDR2 FYNNEI. The CDR3 length is 12 residues. Patients were excluded because of uncontrolled infection, other autoimmune disease, pregnancy or lactation. Fresh 10 ml peripheral blood yielded PBMCs. The TCR beta CDR3 regions underwent amplification using RNA transcripts as the source. HTBI primers were used for first-round RT-PCR of the TCR CDR3. TCRdb independently ran MiXCR on the multiplex PCR reads; one entry per CDR3 protein. The sample includes fewer than 900,000 distinct CDR3 sequences, around 15% of them seen just once.

This clonotype was sampled from a man aged 18-30 years with Graves' hyperthyroidism. This chain connects TRBV2 to TRBJ2-1; D remains ambiguous. Material for sequencing was blood. CDR3 nucleotides: TGTGCCAGCAGAATACCAGACGATGAGCAGTTCTTC. It translates to CASRIPDDEQFF.